This entry is about one TCR beta chain. Its antigen is unknown. J gave up 6 bases and V 4 bases, and 14 bases lay outside the gene matches. CDR1 and CDR2 from the germline V gene are SEHNR and FQNEAQ (reference sequence). The CDR3 has 17 amino acids. Primers used in a second PCR of roughly 6 to 11 cycles were a sample-barcoded 5' primer and a J-beta primer mix. TCRdb reanalysed the 5' RACE reads using MiXCR and keeps one entry per CDR3 protein. The sample has under 1,100,000 distinct CDR3 sequences, around 27% seen once; the top ten hold 0.65% to 0.75%. Each donor's blood draw was 8.5 to 10 milliliters of peripheral blood. The data belong to a study of blood T cells in healthy people across ages. General observations from the study: The recorded TCR beta diversity per million T cells decreased in a roughly linear manner with age.

The data also belong to a second study, concerning T cells of mothers and their children.

The specimen sequenced was blood. This clonotype originated in a girl aged 2 to 10 in good health. The rearrangement links TRBV7-9 to TRBJ2-1; 8 nucleotides align to TRBD2. CDR3 sequence: CASSSHPREGLGNEQFF. CDR3 bases: TGTGCCAGCAGCTCCCACCCCCGGGAGGGCCTAGGCAATGAGCAGTTCTTC.